These 30 T cell receptor beta chains were all obtained from the same sample, sequenced in a study of blood T cell repertoires in COVID-19. Using immunoSEQ multiplex PCR, the repertoire was profiled, and TCRdb retains in-frame clones only, with some absent. The table has 70,000 to 100,000 clones, approximately 88% seen once; the top ten hold 2.5% to 3%. Sequencing was carried out using peripheral blood. The source of these receptors is a man in his fifties with COVID-19, enrolled during active disease.

The chain couples TRBV4-3 to TRBJ1-3; TRBD1 is a possible D gene (6 bases). Germline-derived CDR1 and CDR2 are LGHNA and YSLEER. CDR3 length: 15 residues. The V gene lost 4 bases and the J gene lost 0 bases, with 10 bases spanning the gap. DNA of the CDR3: TGCGCCAGCAGCCCCGACAGGACCTCTGGAAACACCATATATTTT. This gives the protein CASSPDRTSGNTIYF.

The chain is built from TRBV5-5 and TRBJ1-5; 7 bases match TRBD1. Germline V gene data show CDR1 as SGHKS and CDR2 as YYEKEE (reference sequence). The CDR3 sequence is 15 residues long. V shed 4 bases and J 3 bases; nucleotides not matched to a gene: 7. CDR3 DNA: TGTGCCAGCAGCGACGGACAGGCCTTCAATCAGCCCCAGCATTTT. Amino acid sequence: CASSDGQAFNQPQHF. The whole variable domain, filled in from reference TRBV5-5 and TRBJ1-5, reads DAGVTQSPTHLIKTRGQQVTLRCSPISGHKSVSWYQQVLGQGPQFIFQYYEKEERGRGNFPDRFSARQFPNYSSELNVNALLLGDSALYLCASSDGQAFNQPQHFGDGTRLSIL.

The V call is TRBV7-3, the J call TRBJ2-2; 11 bases match TRBD2. The germline V gene encodes CDR1 SGHTA and CDR2 FQGTGA. The CDR3 has 18 amino acids. V dropped 0 bases and J dropped 4; count of bases not matched to a gene: 7. In DNA form, the CDR3 reads TGTGCCAGCAGCTTAACTGCTAGCGGGGGGTTACGCACCGGGGAGCTGTTTTTT. As protein: CASSLTASGGLRTGELFF.

The chain is built from TRBV4-1 and TRBJ2-2; 8 bases map to TRBD1. The CDR3 has 16 amino acids. The V segment lost 1 base and the J segment 4 bases; nucleotides outside the gene matches: 5. Germline V gene lookup returns CDR1 MGHRA and CDR2 YSYEKL. CDR3 sequence reads: CASSQGRGPITGELFF. DNA of the CDR3: TGCGCCAGCAGCCAAGGCAGGGGGCCGATCACCGGGGAGCTGTTTTTT.

The chain joins TRBV7-9 to TRBJ2-3; 8 nucleotides line up with TRBD2. The CDR3 has 14 amino acids. The germline V gene has CDR1 SEHNR and CDR2 FQNEAQ (reference sequence). V lost 6 bases to trimming and J lost 3 bases; unmatched junction nucleotides: 5. CDR3 residues: CASSLSGGTDTQYF. In nucleotides, the CDR3 is TGTGCCAGCAGTTTATCGGGGGGGACAGATACGCAGTATTTT.

The chain joins TRBV7-2 to TRBJ1-5; D is undetermined. Between the trimmed V and J ends, which lost 8 bases and 3 bases, there was a span of 11 bases. CDR1 is SGHTA and CDR2 is FQGNSA in the germline V gene. The CDR3 contains 13 residues. The CDR3 protein is CASGEQFNQPQHF. The CDR3 coding sequence is TGTGCCAGCGGCGAACAGTTCAATCAGCCCCAGCATTTT.

The chain has TRBV14 and TRBJ2-2, with unresolved D. CDR3 length equals 15 residues. Trimming stripped 6 bases from V and 2 bases from J, with 13 bases between. The germline gives CDR1 SGHDN, CDR2 FVKESK. The CDR3 protein is CASSQKQTNTGELFF. CDR3 sequence (DNA): TGTGCCAGCAGTCAGAAACAGACCAACACCGGGGAGCTGTTTTTT. The full variable domain, with the rest looked up from reference TRBV14 and TRBJ2-2, is EAGVTQFPSHSVIEKGQTVTLRCDPISGHDNLYWYRRVMGKEIKFLLHFVKESKQDESGMPNNRFLAERTGGTYSTLKVQPAELEDSGVYFCASSQKQTNTGELFFGEGSRLTVL.

The chain employs TRBV11-2 and TRBJ2-2; possibly TRBD1 for D (5 bases). This CDR3 has 15 residues. Trimming removed 3 bases at V and 8 bases at J, with 16 bases between. CDR1 is SGHAT, CDR2 FQNNGV, per germline. DNA for the CDR3: TGTGCCAGCAGCTTTGTACAGGTGCCTGGGGGGGAGCTGTTTTTT. Translating it yields CASSFVQVPGGELFF.

The chain couples TRBV28 to TRBJ1-4; D unresolved. The CDR3 covers 12 residues. Germline CDR1 reads MDHEN; CDR2 reads SYDVKM. Trimming stripped 6 bases from V and 7 bases from J, with 9 bases between. The CDR3 region is CASSFPFEKLFF. CDR3 sequence (DNA): TGTGCCAGCAGCTTCCCCTTTGAAAAACTGTTTTTT. Complete variable domain (other parts from reference TRBV28 and TRBJ1-4): DVKVTQSSRYLVKRTGEKVFLECVQDMDHENMFWYRQDPGLGLRLIYFSYDVKMKEKGDIPEGYSVSREKKERFSLILESASTNQTSMYLCASSFPFEKLFFGSGTQLSVL.

This rearrangement joins TRBV7-8 to TRBJ1-5; TRBD1 agrees at 8 bases. Germline-derived CDR1 and CDR2 are SGHVS and FQNEAQ. The CDR3 runs to 15 residues. Losses at the gene ends were 6 bases for V and 3 bases for J; bases not matched to a gene: 7. In DNA, the CDR3 is TGTGCCAGCAGTCGACAGACAGGGGCCAATCAGCCCCAGCATTTT. Its translation is CASSRQTGANQPQHF.

The CDR3 nucleotides read TGTGCCAGTAGTATAGGGCGGGCCGGGGAGCTGTTTTTT. Translated: CASSIGRAGELFF. The chain employs TRBV19 and TRBJ2-2; possible D gene TRBD2, 5 bases. Germline-derived CDR1 and CDR2 are LNHDA and SQIVND (reference sequence). The CDR3 is 13 amino acids. Trimming cost V 1 base and J 6 bases, with 6 bases left between them. Drawing the rest from reference TRBV19 and TRBJ2-2, the complete variable domain is DGGITQSPKYLFRKEGQNVTLSCEQNLNHDAMYWYRQDPGQGLRLIYYSQIVNDFQKGDIAEGYSVSREKKESFPLTVTSAQKNPTAFYLCASSIGRAGELFFGEGSRLTVL.

The J gene is TRBJ1-2, the V gene TRBV19, with D perhaps TRBD1 (6 bases). V was pared by 10 bases and J by 2 bases, with 11 bases between. There are 12 residues in the CDR3. Germline CDR1 and CDR2: LNHDA and SQIVND (reference sequence). CDR3 sequence (DNA): TGTGCCACCGTAGACAGGAACTATGGCTACACCTTC. Protein sequence: CATVDRNYGYTF. Complete variable domain (other parts from reference TRBV19 and TRBJ1-2): DGGITQSPKYLFRKEGQNVTLSCEQNLNHDAMYWYRQDPGQGLRLIYYSQIVNDFQKGDIAEGYSVSREKKESFPLTVTSAQKNPTAFYLCATVDRNYGYTFGSGTRLTVV.

The rearrangement joins TRBV2 to TRBJ2-7; D is possibly TRBD2 (6 bases). The ends were cut back, 1 base at V and 3 bases at J, with 16 bases in the middle. CDR1 is SNHLY and CDR2 is FYNNEI in the germline V gene. The CDR3 is 16 residues long. The CDR3 loop reads CASSEGWGTGRYEQYF. The CDR3 DNA follows: TGTGCCAGCAGTGAAGGATGGGGGACTGGTCGCTACGAGCAGTACTTC.

The chain has TRBV30 and TRBJ2-2; 7 nucleotides match TRBD1. Germline V CDR1 and CDR2: GTSNPN, SVGIG (reference sequence). The CDR3 is 14 residues long. After removal of 4 bases from V and 6 bases from J, the junction contained 8 bases not matched to a gene. The CDR3 nucleotides read TGTGCCTGGATCCAACAGGGGCCGGCCGGGGAGCTGTTTTTT. Protein sequence: CAWIQQGPAGELFF.

This clone was recorded once. The rearrangement links TRBV19 to TRBJ1-2, with D unresolved. Trimming removed 4 bases from V and 5 bases from J, with 11 bases in between. The CDR3 length is 13 residues. CDR1 is LNHDA and CDR2 is SQIVND in the germline V gene (reference sequence). CDR3 sequence (DNA): TGTGCCAGTAGTAGAGATCAATTTTATGGCTACACCTTC. As protein: CASSRDQFYGYTF.

The V call is TRBV30, the J call TRBJ2-2; D remains ambiguous. Trimming shortened V by 0 bases and J by 8 bases, and 4 bases separated the two germline ends. The length of the CDR3 is 11 residues. Germline loops: CDR1 GTSNPN, CDR2 SVGIG (reference sequence). The CDR3 reads CAWSVSGELFF. CDR3 in DNA: TGTGCCTGGAGTGTATCGGGGGAGCTGTTTTTT. Full variable domain (remainder filled in from reference TRBV30 and TRBJ2-2): SQTIHQWPATLVQPVGSPLSLECTVEGTSNPNLYWYRQAAGRGLQLLFYSVGIGQISSEVPQNLSASRPQDRQFILSSKKLLLSDSGFYLCAWSVSGELFFGEGSRLTVL.

J is TRBJ1-6 and V is TRBV7-8, with TRBD1 matching 9 bases. The CDR3 runs 15 residues. Germline V gene lookup returns CDR1 SGHVS and CDR2 FQNEAQ. With 5 bases clipped from V and 10 bases from J, the junction kept 9 bases outside the gene matches. This CDR3 is CASSRTRTGESPLHF. CDR3 in DNA: TGTGCCAGCAGCCGAACTCGGACAGGGGAGTCACCCCTCCACTTT.

The V and J genes are TRBV14 and TRBJ2-1; tentative D call: TRBD2 (5 bases). The V end was cut by 4 bases, the J end by 6 bases, with 19 bases between. There are 16 residues in the CDR3. The germline gives CDR1 SGHDN, CDR2 FVKESK. In DNA form, the CDR3 reads TGTGCCAGCAGCCGACGAGGACTCCTCGGCCCCAATGAGCAGTTCTTC. Its protein product is CASSRRGLLGPNEQFF.

V usage is TRBV5-1 and J usage is TRBJ1-4, with unresolved D. The CDR3 sequence is 14 residues long. Germline V gene sequence: CDR1 SGHRS, CDR2 YFSETQ. The ends were cut back, 5 bases at V and 3 bases at J, with 11 bases in the middle. In DNA form, the CDR3 reads TGCGCCAGCAGTGAGGGTTTCTCTAATGAAAAACTGTTTTTT. Its protein product is CASSEGFSNEKLFF. Filled out from reference TRBV5-1 and TRBJ1-4, the complete variable domain reads KAGVTQTPRYLIKTRGQQVTLSCSPISGHRSVSWYQQTPGQGLQFLFEYFSETQRNKGNFPGRFSGRQFSNSRSEMNVSTLELGDSALYLCASSEGFSNEKLFFGSGTQLSVL.

The genes are TRBV5-8 and TRBJ2-3; TRBD2 matches at 13 bases. CDR3 length: 16 amino acids. CDR1 and CDR2 from the germline V gene are SGHTS and YDEGEE. The V segment lost 2 bases and the J segment 8 bases; nucleotides outside the gene matches: 8. The CDR3 DNA is TGTGCCAGCAGCTTAAGGACTAGCGGGGGAGCTATTACGCAGTATTTT. Its translation is CASSLRTSGGAITQYF.

The rearrangement uses TRBV6-5 and TRBJ2-3, with TRBD2 matching 11 bases. J gave up 3 bases and V 8 bases, and 7 bases lay outside the gene matches. This CDR3 contains 15 residues. Germline V CDR1 and CDR2: MNHEY, SVGAGI. The CDR3 sequence is CASATLAGGTDTQYF. CDR3 bases: TGTGCCAGCGCAACCCTAGCGGGGGGAACAGATACGCAGTATTTT.

For the CDR3, the DNA is TGTGCCAGTAGTACCTCCCTCAGGGGTTACGGCACAGATACGCAGTATTTT. Its translation: CASSTSLRGYGTDTQYF. The chain joins TRBV19 to TRBJ2-3, with D perhaps TRBD1 (6 bases). The V end lost 4 bases, the J end lost 1 base, and 18 bases lay between the germline ends. The CDR3 runs to 17 residues. Germline CDR1 reads LNHDA; CDR2 reads SQIVND (reference sequence).

The chain uses TRBV30 and TRBJ2-3; possible D gene TRBD1, 5 bases. Deletions cut 0 bases from V and 9 bases from J, with 13 bases between. The CDR3 has 13 residues. Germline assignment: CDR1 GTSNPN and CDR2 SVGIG (reference sequence). The CDR3 bases are TGTGCCTGGAGTGTAGTCTACAGGCCCACGCAGTATTTT. Its translation is CAWSVVYRPTQYF.

The CDR3 DNA follows: TGTGCCAGCAGCTTACAGACTAGCGGGGGATTCTACGAGCAGTACTTC. This gives the protein CASSLQTSGGFYEQYF. This rearrangement joins TRBV11-2 to TRBJ2-7, with 12 bases that match TRBD2. Germline loops: CDR1 SGHAT, CDR2 FQNNGV. There are 16 residues in the CDR3. Unmatched junction bases numbered 5, after V lost 2 bases and J lost 3 bases. The full variable domain, in which reference TRBV11-2 and TRBJ2-7 provide the parts outside the CDR3, is EAGVAQSPRYKIIEKRQSVAFWCNPISGHATLYWYQQILGQGPKLLIQFQNNGVVDDSQLPKDRFSAERLKGVDSTLKIQPAKLEDSAVYLCASSLQTSGGFYEQYFGPGTRLTVT.

The rearrangement links TRBV18 to TRBJ1-2; D may be TRBD1 (5 bases). Germline V gives CDR1 KGHSH, CDR2 LQKENI. V lost 2 bases and J lost 6, with 10 bases in between. This CDR3 region has 13 residues. The CDR3 DNA reads as TGTGCCAGCTCACCAAACGGGGGAGATGGCTACACCTTC. Its protein product is CASSPNGGDGYTF.

The CDR3 region has the DNA TGTGCCAGCAGTCGACGACTAGCGGGGCTTCAAGAGACCCAGTACTTC. This translates into CASSRRLAGLQETQYF. The rearrangement links TRBV6-6 to TRBJ2-5; 11 nucleotides line up with TRBD2. The germline V gene encodes CDR1 MNHNY and CDR2 SVGAGI (reference sequence). The CDR3 consists of 16 residues. J lost 2 bases, V lost 5 bases, and 7 bases had no gene match.

The chain is built from TRBV7-3 and TRBJ2-2; D uncertain. CDR1 and CDR2 (germline): SGHTA, FQGTGA. V dropped 0 bases and J dropped 5 bases, with 7 bases sitting between them. The CDR3 is made up of 14 amino acids. CDR3 nucleotides: TGTGCCAGCAGCTTAACGCGTGAGACCGGGGAGCTGTTTTTT. This codes for CASSLTRETGELFF. Looking up the rest from reference TRBV7-3 and TRBJ2-2 gives the full variable domain: GAGVSQTPSNKVTEKGKYVELRCDPISGHTALYWYRQSLGQGPEFLIYFQGTGAADDSGLPNDRFFAVRPEGSVSTLKIQRTERGDSAVYLCASSLTRETGELFFGEGSRLTVL.

V is TRBV5-1 and J is TRBJ2-7; TRBD1 matches 10 bases. Germline trimming cut 3 bases from V and 5 bases from J; bases unmatched to any gene: 8. The CDR3 length is 15 residues. Germline V gene lookup returns CDR1 SGHRS and CDR2 YFSETQ. As DNA, the CDR3 is TGCGCCAGCAGCTGGTTCGGGACAGGGGAAAACGAGCAGTACTTC. Its protein is CASSWFGTGENEQYF.

The chain joins TRBV29-1 to TRBJ1-4; 9 nucleotides line up with TRBD1. The V segment lost 5 bases and the J segment 5 bases; nucleotides outside the gene matches: 3. The germline CDR1 and CDR2 sequences are SQVTM and ANQGSEA. This CDR3 spans 13 amino acids. CDR3 loop: CSVWTGANEKLFF. CDR3 sequence (DNA): TGCAGCGTTTGGACAGGGGCAAATGAAAAACTGTTTTTT.

This chain connects TRBV5-1 to TRBJ1-1, with unresolved D. Looked up from germline, CDR1 is SGHRS and CDR2 is YFSETQ. The V gene lost 3 bases and the J gene lost 8 bases, with 14 bases spanning the gap. The CDR3 consists of 13 residues. The CDR3 bases are TGCGCCAGCAGCTCGGTAACAGATGCAGAAGCTTTCTTT. Translated, it gives CASSSVTDAEAFF.